This T cell receptor (beta chain) came from a study of blood T cell repertoires in COVID-19. Per the original data handling: Amplification of reference gene primers was used by the study to estimate nucleated cell counts. Here immunoSEQ multiplex PCR was the method, and the copy in TCRdb shows in-frame clones only, minus some. That table supplies the V and J calls and clone size; D and trimming were determined from the DNA. Counted here are approximately 170,000 clones, 80% to 90% occurring once; the ten biggest clones make up approximately 2.1%. The length of the CDR3 is 15 residues. Germline CDR1 reads MDHEN; CDR2 reads SYDVKM. Losses at the gene ends were 3 bases for V and 4 bases for J; bases not matched to a gene: 5. This clone was recorded once.

Specimen: peripheral blood. This chain joins TRBV28 and TRBJ1-2, with 10 nucleotides matching TRBD1. The source is a man younger than 35 who had recovered from COVID-19. The CDR3 DNA is TGTGCCAGCAGTTTCCGGACAGGGGGAGCCTATGGCTACACCTTC. It codes for CASSFRTGGAYGYTF.